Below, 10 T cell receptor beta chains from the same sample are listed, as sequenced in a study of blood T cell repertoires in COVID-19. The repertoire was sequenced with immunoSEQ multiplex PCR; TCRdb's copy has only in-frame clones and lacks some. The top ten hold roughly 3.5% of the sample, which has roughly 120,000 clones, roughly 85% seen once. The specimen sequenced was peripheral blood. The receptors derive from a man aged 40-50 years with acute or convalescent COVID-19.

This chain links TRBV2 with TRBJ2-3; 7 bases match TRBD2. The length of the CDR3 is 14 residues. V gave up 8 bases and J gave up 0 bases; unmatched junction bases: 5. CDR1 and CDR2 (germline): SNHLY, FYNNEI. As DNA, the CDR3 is TGTGCCAGCCGACTAGCTCCTAGCACAGATACGCAGTATTTT. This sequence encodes CASRLAPSTDTQYF.

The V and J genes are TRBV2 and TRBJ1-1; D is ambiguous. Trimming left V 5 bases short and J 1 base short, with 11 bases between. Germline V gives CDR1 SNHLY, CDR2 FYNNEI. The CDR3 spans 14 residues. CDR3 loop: CASSRLLANTEAFF. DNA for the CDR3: TGTGCCAGCAGTCGACTGTTAGCGAACACTGAAGCTTTCTTT.

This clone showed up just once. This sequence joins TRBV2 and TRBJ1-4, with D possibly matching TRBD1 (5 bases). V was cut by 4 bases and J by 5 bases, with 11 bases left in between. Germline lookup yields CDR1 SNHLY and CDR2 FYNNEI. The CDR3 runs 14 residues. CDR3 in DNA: TGTGCCAGCAGTGGTATGGAGGGGAATGAAAAACTGTTTTTT. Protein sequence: CASSGMEGNEKLFF.

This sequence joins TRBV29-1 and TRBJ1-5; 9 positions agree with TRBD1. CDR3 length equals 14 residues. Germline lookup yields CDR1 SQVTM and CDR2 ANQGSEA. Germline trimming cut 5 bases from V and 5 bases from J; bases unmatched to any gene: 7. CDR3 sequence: CSVTQGAMDQPQHF. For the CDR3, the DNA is TGCAGCGTTACACAGGGGGCTATGGATCAGCCCCAGCATTTT.

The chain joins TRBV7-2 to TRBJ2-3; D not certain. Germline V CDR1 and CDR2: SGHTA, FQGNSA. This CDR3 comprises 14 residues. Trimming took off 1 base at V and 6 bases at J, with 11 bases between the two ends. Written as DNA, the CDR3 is TGTGCCAGCAGCTTAGAGGCAGGTTGGGATACGCAGTATTTT. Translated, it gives CASSLEAGWDTQYF.

CDR3 in DNA: TGTGCCAGCAGTTACCCTAGGACAGAGAATCAGCCCCAGCATTTT. Translation gives CASSYPRTENQPQHF. The V gene is TRBV6-2 or TRBV6-3, the J gene TRBJ1-5, with D possibly TRBD1 on 6 matching bases. The V gene lost 2 bases and the J gene lost 4 bases, with 12 bases spanning the gap. The CDR3 has 15 amino acids. CDR1 is MNHEY, CDR2 SVGEGT, per germline.

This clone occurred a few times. CDR3 DNA sequence: TGCAGCACTCAAGACGGGGAGAACTACAATGAGCAGTTCTTC. Encoded protein: CSTQDGENYNEQFF. The V gene is TRBV29-1, the J gene TRBJ2-1; possibly TRBD2 for D (5 bases). The CDR3 length is 14 residues. Germline lookup yields CDR1 SQVTM and CDR2 ANQGSEA. The V gene lost 8 bases and the J gene lost 3 bases, with 17 bases spanning the gap.

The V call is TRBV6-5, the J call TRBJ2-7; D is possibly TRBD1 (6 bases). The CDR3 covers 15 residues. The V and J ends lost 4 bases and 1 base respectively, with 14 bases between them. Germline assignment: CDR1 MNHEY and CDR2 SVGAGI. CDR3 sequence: CASSSTLRGSYEQYF. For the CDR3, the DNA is TGTGCCAGCAGTTCCACCCTTAGGGGGTCCTACGAGCAGTACTTC.

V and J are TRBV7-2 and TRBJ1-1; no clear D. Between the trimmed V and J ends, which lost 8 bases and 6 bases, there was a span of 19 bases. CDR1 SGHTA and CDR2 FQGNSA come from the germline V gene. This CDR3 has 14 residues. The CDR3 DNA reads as TGTGCCAGCGGTTCGGGAACCTCGATTCCTGAAGCTTTCTTT. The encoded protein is CASGSGTSIPEAFF.

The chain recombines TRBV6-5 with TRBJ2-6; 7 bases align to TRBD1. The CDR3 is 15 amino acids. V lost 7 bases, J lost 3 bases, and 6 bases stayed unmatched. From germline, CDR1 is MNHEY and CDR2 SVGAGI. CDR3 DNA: TGTGCCAGCAAGGAACAGGGGAATGGGGCCAACGTCCTGACTTTC. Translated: CASKEQGNGANVLTF.